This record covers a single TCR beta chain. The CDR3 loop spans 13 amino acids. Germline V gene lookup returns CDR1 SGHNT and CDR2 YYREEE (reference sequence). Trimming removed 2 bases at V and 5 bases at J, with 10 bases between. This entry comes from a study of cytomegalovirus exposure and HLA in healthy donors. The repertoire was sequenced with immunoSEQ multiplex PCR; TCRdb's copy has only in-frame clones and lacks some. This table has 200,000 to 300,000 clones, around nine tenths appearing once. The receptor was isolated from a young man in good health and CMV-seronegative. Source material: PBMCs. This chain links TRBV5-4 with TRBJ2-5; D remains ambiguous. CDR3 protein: CASSLPGTETQYF. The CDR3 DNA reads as TGTGCCAGCAGCTTACCGGGTACCGAGACCCAGTACTTC.